Each of the 15 T cell receptor beta chains below was sequenced from the same sample in a study of blood T cell repertoires in COVID-19. TCRdb's copy holds only in-frame clones and misses some; the assay was immunoSEQ multiplex PCR. The table lists about 150,000 clones, about four fifths of them singletons. The specimen sequenced was peripheral blood. These receptors all stem from an older woman with acute or convalescent COVID-19.

The chain links TRBV3-1 (or the pseudogene TRBV3-2) to TRBJ2-5; D uncertain. Trimming shortened V by 0 bases and J by 3 bases, and 14 bases separated the two germline ends. CDR1 is LGHDT, CDR2 YNNKEL, per germline (reference sequence). The CDR3 sequence is 16 residues long. DNA for the CDR3: TGTGCCAGCAGCCAAGATCTTGGCACTACCAAAGAGACCCAGTACTTC. Translating gives CASSQDLGTTKETQYF.

This chain uses TRBV12-3 or TRBV12-4 with TRBJ1-5; D is uncertain. Trimming took off 6 bases at V and 3 bases at J, with 9 bases between the two ends. The CDR3 consists of 13 residues. The CDR3 bases are TGTGCCAGCAGCCCCGACTTCAATCAGCCCCAGCATTTT. Its protein is CASSPDFNQPQHF.

This sequence joins TRBV10-3 and TRBJ1-5; 9 nucleotides match TRBD1. V trimming: 6 bases; J trimming: 2 bases; junction bases outside the gene matches: 5. Germline CDR1 is ENHRY and CDR2 is SYGVKD. There are 15 residues in the CDR3. The CDR3 reads CAIRGGQGGNQPQHF. The CDR3 region has the DNA TGTGCCATCAGGGGGGGACAGGGAGGCAATCAGCCCCAGCATTTT.

This rearrangement joins TRBV18 to TRBJ1-1; 11 nucleotides agree with TRBD1. Trimming at V came to 1 base and at J to 3 bases, leaving 1 base not matched to a gene. From germline, CDR1 is KGHSH and CDR2 LQKENI. CDR3 size: 15 residues. CDR3 in DNA: TGTGCCAGCTCACCACTGGGACAGGGGGACACTGAAGCTTTCTTT. Amino acid sequence: CASSPLGQGDTEAFF.

The chain uses TRBV20-1 and TRBJ1-2; D may be TRBD1 (6 bases). Germline CDR1 reads DFQATT; CDR2 reads SNEGSKA (reference sequence). The length of the CDR3 is 11 residues. DNA for the CDR3: TGCATCCCGCCACGACAGGTTGGCTACACCTTC. This sequence encodes CIPPRQVGYTF.

CDR3 loop: CASSIGGTGLDEQYF. The CDR3 DNA is TGTGCCAGTAGTATTGGGGGGACAGGGCTGGACGAGCAGTACTTC. This sequence joins TRBV19 and TRBJ2-7, with 9 bases identical to TRBD1. V was clipped by 3 bases and J by 5 bases; unmatched bases: 8. The CDR3 consists of 15 residues. The germline V gene has CDR1 LNHDA and CDR2 SQIVND (reference sequence).

The chain carries TRBV7-9 and TRBJ1-2; D is unclear. The germline V gene has CDR1 SEHNR and CDR2 FQNEAQ (reference sequence). The CDR3 runs to 13 residues. The V end was cut by 8 bases, the J end by 0 bases, with 10 bases between. The CDR3 here is CASAGDANYGYTF. CDR3 coding DNA: TGTGCCAGCGCCGGGGATGCTAACTATGGCTACACCTTC.

Only a few counts were recorded for this clone. This sequence joins TRBV19 and TRBJ1-1, with 7 nucleotides matching TRBD1. Germline CDR1 is LNHDA and CDR2 is SQIVND (reference sequence). The CDR3 runs to 16 residues. V lost 3 bases and J lost 5; bases outside the gene matches: 12. The CDR3, as DNA: TGTGCCAGTAGTATTTCTGGGTTGAGGGGGCGTACTGAAGCTTTCTTT. This gives the protein CASSISGLRGRTEAFF.

The rearrangement uses TRBV4-1 and TRBJ2-5; D gene unclear. In germline, CDR1 is MGHRA, CDR2 YSYEKL. CDR3 size: 11 residues. Trimming took off 1 base at V and 10 bases at J, with 7 bases between the two ends. Here the CDR3 reads CASSQAGLQYF. The CDR3 DNA reads TGCGCCAGCAGCCAAGCTGGGCTCCAGTACTTC.

This clone has a single count. The chain recombines TRBV5-1 with TRBJ1-1; no clear D gene. Germline V gene sequence: CDR1 SGHRS, CDR2 YFSETQ. The CDR3 consists of 14 residues. The V gene lost 0 bases and the J gene lost 2 bases, with 8 bases spanning the gap. DNA of the CDR3: TGCGCCAGCAGCTTGGACTTGGTAAACACTGAAGCTTTCTTT. Residues: CASSLDLVNTEAFF.

The chain links TRBV28 to TRBJ2-7; TRBD1 is a possible D gene (6 bases). Trimming took off 4 bases at V and 1 base at J, with 11 bases between the two ends. The length of the CDR3 is 14 residues. The germline gives CDR1 MDHEN, CDR2 SYDVKM. CDR3 region: CASSSPGHSYEQYV. CDR3 nucleotide sequence: TGTGCCAGCAGTTCCCCGGGACATTCCTACGAGCAGTACGTC.

The chain is built from TRBV4-1 and TRBJ1-3; TRBD1 matches 9 bases. Germline V lookup: CDR1 MGHRA, CDR2 YSYEKL. This CDR3 has 17 residues. V lost 3 bases to trimming and J lost 7 bases; unmatched junction nucleotides: 13. CDR3 in amino acids: CASSQQPGTGSVNTIYF. For the CDR3, the DNA is TGCGCCAGCAGCCAGCAACCCGGGACAGGGTCCGTTAACACCATATATTTT.

The chain has TRBV5-6 and TRBJ1-5; tentatively, D is TRBD1 (5 bases). Germline V CDR1 and CDR2: SGHDT, YYEEEE. Trimming removed 0 bases from V and 2 bases from J, with 21 bases in between. The CDR3 sequence is 19 residues long. CDR3 amino acids: CASSLGPKKTGVGNQPQHF. The CDR3 nucleotides read TGTGCCAGCAGCTTGGGCCCAAAAAAAACGGGGGTTGGCAATCAGCCCCAGCATTTT.

J is TRBJ2-1 and V is TRBV19; 8 nucleotides match TRBD2. V gave up 11 bases and J gave up 1 base; unmatched junction bases: 10. This CDR3 has 15 residues. Germline-derived CDR1 and CDR2 are LNHDA and SQIVND (reference sequence). The CDR3 protein is CAASLAGSSYNEQFF. CDR3 sequence (DNA): TGTGCCGCCTCCTTAGCGGGGAGTTCCTACAATGAGCAGTTCTTC.

This clone has just one count. The rearrangement joins TRBV7-2 to TRBJ2-1, with 9 positions matching TRBD2. Looked up from germline, CDR1 is SGHTA and CDR2 is FQGNSA. V shed 5 bases and J 6 bases; nucleotides not matched to a gene: 11. CDR3 length: 16 amino acids. In DNA, the CDR3 is TGTGCCAGCAGCGCCGATCTGGCGGGGGGGTTCAATGAGCAGTTCTTC. It translates to CASSADLAGGFNEQFF.